What follows are 30 T cell receptor beta chains derived from one specimen sequenced in a study of blood T cell repertoires in COVID-19. Repertoires were generated with immunoSEQ multiplex PCR, while TCRdb's copy carries only in-frame clones and drops some. The table lists about 310,000 clones, almost 90% of them singletons. Sequenced material: peripheral blood. Receptor source: a woman aged 40 to 55 with COVID-19, enrolled during active disease.

This clone came up a few times. In the same sample, other DNA sequences code for this CDR3. The chain employs TRBV7-3 and TRBJ2-3, with 10 bases aligning to TRBD2. The CDR3 spans 15 residues. J gave up 0 bases and V 5 bases, and 2 bases lay outside the gene matches. The germline gives CDR1 SGHTA, CDR2 FQGTGA. The CDR3, as DNA: TGTGCCAGCAGCCGAGCGGGGGGGAGCACAGATACGCAGTATTTT. Translation: CASSRAGGSTDTQYF.

V gene TRBV6-2 or TRBV6-3 combines with J gene TRBJ1-5; 9 bases map to TRBD1. The length of the CDR3 is 15 residues. Losses at the gene ends were 2 bases for V and 1 base for J; bases not matched to a gene: 0. Per the germline V gene, CDR1 is MNHEY and CDR2 is SVGEGT. The CDR3 region has the DNA TGTGCCAGCAGTTACGGGACAGGGAGCAATCAGCCCCAGCATTTT. It yields the protein CASSYGTGSNQPQHF.

The chain uses TRBV6-5 and TRBJ2-7; the D is unclear. Germline-derived CDR1 and CDR2 are MNHEY and SVGAGI. V was shortened by 8 bases and J by 2 bases, with 7 bases between the two germline ends. CDR3 size: 11 residues. The CDR3 region is CASGQAYEQYF. The CDR3 DNA sequence: TGTGCCAGCGGGCAGGCCTACGAGCAGTACTTC.

The chain couples TRBV30 to TRBJ2-7; the match to TRBD2 covers 10 bases. V lost 0 bases to trimming and J lost 5 bases; unmatched junction nucleotides: 13. The CDR3 contains 17 residues. CDR1 and CDR2 from the germline V gene are GTSNPN and SVGIG (reference sequence). The CDR3 region is CAWSVRALAGVGHEQYF. As DNA, the CDR3 is TGTGCCTGGAGTGTAAGGGCTCTAGCGGGAGTCGGGCACGAGCAGTACTTC.

This clone was seen only once. V gene TRBV27 combines with J gene TRBJ2-7; 9 bases are a match to TRBD1. This CDR3 contains 13 residues. V lost 6 bases to trimming and J lost 3 bases; unmatched junction nucleotides: 3. Germline V gives CDR1 MNHEY, CDR2 SMNVEV (reference sequence). The CDR3 sequence: CASRTGGFYEQYF. CDR3 nucleotides: TGTGCCAGCAGGACAGGGGGTTTCTACGAGCAGTACTTC.

The genes are TRBV5-6 and TRBJ2-7; 10 nucleotides match TRBD1. The CDR3 extends over 14 amino acids. In germline, CDR1 is SGHDT, CDR2 YYEEEE. Trimming removed 4 bases from V and 4 bases from J; junction bases left unmatched: 5. The CDR3, as DNA: TGTGCCAGCAGCATCGGGACAGGGGAGTACGAGCAGTACTTC. It yields the protein CASSIGTGEYEQYF.

The genes are TRBV5-6 and TRBJ1-1; TRBD1 matches at 9 bases. The trim removed 1 base at V and 4 bases at J, leaving 8 bases unmatched. Germline V lookup: CDR1 SGHDT, CDR2 YYEEEE. The CDR3 is made up of 16 amino acids. The CDR3 DNA follows: TGTGCCAGCAGCTTGACAGGGGGCAGGGGGAGCACTGAAGCTTTCTTT. Encoded protein: CASSLTGGRGSTEAFF.

This clone was counted between two and nine times. This rearrangement joins TRBV6-1 to TRBJ1-5, with D maybe TRBD1 (5 bases). Trimming shortened V by 4 bases and J by 2 bases, and 18 bases separated the two germline ends. Germline CDR1 reads MNHNS; CDR2 reads SASEGT. The CDR3 runs 17 residues. In nucleotides, the CDR3 is TGTGCCAGCAGTGCTACACGGGGGGTTGGGGGCAATCAGCCCCAGCATTTT. Residues: CASSATRGVGGNQPQHF.

V is TRBV27 and J is TRBJ2-7, with D uncertain. V lost 2 bases to trimming and J lost 3 bases, with 17 bases between them. The CDR3 length is 16 residues. Germline-derived CDR1 and CDR2 are MNHEY and SMNVEV (reference sequence). CDR3 DNA sequence: TGTGCCAGCAGTTTACCTCCTCAGGTAGAAAACTACGAGCAGTACTTC. Encoded protein: CASSLPPQVENYEQYF.

This chain links TRBV5-1 with TRBJ1-1, with a tentative D call TRBD1 (6 bases). The CDR3 extends over 14 amino acids. The germline gives CDR1 SGHRS, CDR2 YFSETQ. Trimming left V 0 bases short and J 4 bases short, with 10 bases between. CDR3 bases: TGCGCCAGCAGCTTGGTTGGGGGCCCCACTGAAGCTTTCTTT. Amino acid sequence: CASSLVGGPTEAFF. The whole variable domain, filled in from reference TRBV5-1 and TRBJ1-1, reads KAGVTQTPRYLIKTRGQQVTLSCSPISGHRSVSWYQQTPGQGLQFLFEYFSETQRNKGNFPGRFSGRQFSNSRSEMNVSTLELGDSALYLCASSLVGGPTEAFFGQGTRLTVV.

The V gene is TRBV29-1, the J gene TRBJ1-1, with TRBD1 matching 7 bases. The CDR3 has 15 residues. The ends lost 2 bases at V and 4 bases at J; junction bases unmatched: 10. In germline, CDR1 is SQVTM, CDR2 ANQGSEA. CDR3 sequence: CSVENIRGSSTEAFF. DNA for the CDR3: TGCAGCGTTGAAAATATCAGGGGGAGCTCCACTGAAGCTTTCTTT.

The V and J genes are TRBV11-1 and TRBJ1-3; D ambiguous. This CDR3 has 16 residues. Trimming shortened V by 5 bases and J by 0 bases, and 14 bases separated the two germline ends. The V gene's germline CDR1 is SGHAT and CDR2 FQDESV (reference sequence). The CDR3 DNA reads TGTGCCAGCAGCGCCCGTAGACACCGCTCTGGAAACACCATATATTTT. The encoded protein is CASSARRHRSGNTIYF.

The chain links TRBV4-3 to TRBJ2-3; D remains unclear. CDR3 length: 13 residues. The V end lost 4 bases, the J end lost 5 bases, and 10 bases lay between the germline ends. Germline lookup yields CDR1 LGHNA and CDR2 YSLEER. CDR3 nucleotides: TGCGCCAGCAGCCTCGAGACGGGAGATACGCAGTATTTT. This sequence encodes CASSLETGDTQYF.

Only one count was recorded for this clone. The chain links TRBV25-1 to TRBJ2-2, with 9 positions matching TRBD1. Germline V gene data show CDR1 as MGHDK and CDR2 as SYGVNS. The CDR3 is made up of 16 amino acids. V dropped 2 bases and J dropped 1; count of bases not matched to a gene: 2. This chain's CDR3 is CASSEVDRGNTGELFF. The CDR3 DNA sequence: TGTGCCAGCAGTGAAGTGGACAGGGGGAACACCGGGGAGCTGTTTTTT. The full variable domain, rest sourced from reference TRBV25-1 and TRBJ2-2, is EADIYQTPRYLVIGTGKKITLECSQTMGHDKMYWYQQDPGMELHLIHYSYGVNSTEKGDLSSESTVSRIRTEHFPLTLESARPSHTSQYLCASSEVDRGNTGELFFGEGSRLTVL.

V gene TRBV28 combines with J gene TRBJ2-7; the match to TRBD1 covers 7 bases. Losses at the gene ends were 7 bases for V and 0 bases for J; bases not matched to a gene: 3. The germline V gene encodes CDR1 MDHEN and CDR2 SYDVKM. There are 13 residues in the CDR3. The DNA for the CDR3 is TGTGCCAGCATCCGGGACAGCTCCTACGAGCAGTACTTC. Its protein product is CASIRDSSYEQYF.

This chain uses TRBV6-2 or TRBV6-3 with TRBJ1-2, with unresolved D. Trimming stripped 2 bases from V and 3 bases from J, with 16 bases between. Germline V gene data show CDR1 as MNHEY and CDR2 as SVGEGT. The CDR3 consists of 16 residues. The CDR3 DNA is TGTGCCAGCAGTTACCGTGACACAACTTCGTACTATGGCTACACCTTC. Encoded protein: CASSYRDTTSYYGYTF.

The rearrangement joins TRBV6-1 to TRBJ1-1; 8 nucleotides match TRBD1. CDR3 length: 14 amino acids. CDR1 is MNHNS, CDR2 SASEGT, per germline. The ends lost 7 bases at V and 2 bases at J; junction bases unmatched: 6. CDR3 amino acids: CASIQGAQNTEAFF. CDR3 in DNA: TGTGCCAGCATCCAGGGGGCGCAAAACACTGAAGCTTTCTTT.

J is TRBJ2-1 and V is TRBV4-1; 10 bases match TRBD2. Germline trimming cut 1 base from V and 4 bases from J; bases unmatched to any gene: 7. This CDR3 is built from 17 residues. Germline CDR1 is MGHRA and CDR2 is YSYEKL. CDR3 DNA sequence: TGCGCCAGCAGCCAAGTCCCGACTAGCGGGTTGTACAATGAGCAGTTCTTC. Translating it yields CASSQVPTSGLYNEQFF.

This clone was counted once. V and J are TRBV12-5 and TRBJ1-5; D is unclear. Trimming removed 5 bases at V and 3 bases at J, with 17 bases between. The length of the CDR3 is 16 residues. Germline-derived CDR1 and CDR2 are LGHNT and FRNRAP. The CDR3 is CASGPRRSVHNQPQHF. The CDR3 DNA follows: TGTGCTAGTGGTCCACGCAGGTCGGTGCACAATCAGCCCCAGCATTTT.

J is TRBJ2-2 and V is TRBV6-1; 11 nucleotides agree with TRBD2. The CDR3 is 17 residues long. Germline lookup yields CDR1 MNHNS and CDR2 SASEGT. V dropped 4 bases and J dropped 2; count of bases not matched to a gene: 6. The chain's CDR3 is CASSVVLAGANTGELFF. In DNA form, the CDR3 reads TGTGCCAGCAGTGTCGTACTAGCGGGAGCTAACACCGGGGAGCTGTTTTTT.

CDR3 nucleotide sequence: TGTGCCATCAGTCTTGGACAGGGAGGGACTGAAGCTTTCTTT. Its translation is CAISLGQGGTEAFF. V usage is TRBV10-3 and J usage is TRBJ1-1; 8 nucleotides agree with TRBD1. Germline loops: CDR1 ENHRY, CDR2 SYGVKD. The V segment lost 5 bases and the J segment 5 bases; nucleotides outside the gene matches: 7. There are 14 residues in the CDR3.

The rearrangement joins TRBV7-9 to TRBJ2-7, with TRBD1 matching 10 bases. The CDR3 is 16 residues long. The junction had 8 bases not matched to a gene; V was cut back by 0 bases and J by 6 bases. Germline CDR1 SEHNR, CDR2 FQNEAQ (reference sequence). CDR3 sequence reads: CASSLALTRTGGEQYF. In nucleotides, the CDR3 is TGTGCCAGCAGCTTAGCGCTAACTAGGACAGGGGGCGAGCAGTACTTC.

The genes are TRBV27 and TRBJ1-2, with TRBD1 identical over 8 bases. Per germline, CDR1 MNHEY and CDR2 SMNVEV (reference sequence). The CDR3 sequence is 13 residues long. Unmatched junction bases numbered 5, after V lost 4 bases and J lost 7 bases. The CDR3, as DNA: TGTGCCAGCAGTTACAACAGGGGGAGTGGCTACACCTTC. Translating it yields CASSYNRGSGYTF.

The V and J genes are TRBV7-3 and TRBJ2-7, with TRBD2 identical over 12 bases. V was pared by 5 bases and J by 6 bases, with 5 bases of the junction left unmatched. CDR3 length equals 14 residues. Germline CDR1 reads SGHTA; CDR2 reads FQGTGA. CDR3 in DNA: TGTGCCAGCAGCGCTAGCGGGGGGGTCGGCGAGCAGTACTTC. This encodes CASSASGGVGEQYF. Drawing the rest from reference TRBV7-3 and TRBJ2-7, the complete variable domain is GAGVSQTPSNKVTEKGKYVELRCDPISGHTALYWYRQSLGQGPEFLIYFQGTGAADDSGLPNDRFFAVRPEGSVSTLKIQRTERGDSAVYLCASSASGGVGEQYFGPGTRLTVT.

The rearrangement links TRBV5-6 to TRBJ1-1; 9 nucleotides line up with TRBD1. In germline, CDR1 is SGHDT, CDR2 YYEEEE. This CDR3 spans 12 amino acids. The trim removed 0 bases at V and 11 bases at J, leaving 2 bases unmatched. The CDR3 bases are TGTGCCAGCAGCTTGGGCGGGACAGGGGCTTTCTTT. It translates to CASSLGGTGAFF.

This clone was seen once. Other nucleotide sequences from this sample produce the same CDR3. The chain recombines TRBV9 with TRBJ2-3; D ambiguous. CDR1 is SGDLS, CDR2 YYNGEE, per germline. This CDR3 contains 14 residues. The V end was cut by 0 bases, the J end by 1 base, with 6 bases between. CDR3 in amino acids: CASSVGQGTDTQYF. The CDR3 coding sequence is TGTGCCAGCAGCGTAGGGCAGGGCACAGATACGCAGTATTTT.

The chain employs TRBV7-2 and TRBJ2-7, with D tentatively TRBD2 (5 bases). Germline CDR1 and CDR2: SGHTA and FQGNSA. Trimming shortened V by 1 base and J by 4 bases, and 11 bases separated the two germline ends. The CDR3 totals 14 residues. CDR3 coding DNA: TGTGCCAGCAGCTTAGGCACTAGGTCATACGAGCAGTACTTC. Protein: CASSLGTRSYEQYF. Together with reference TRBV7-2 and TRBJ2-7, the CDR3 gives the full variable domain: GAGVSQSPSNKVTEKGKDVELRCDPISGHTALYWYRQSLGQGLEFLIYFQGNSAPDKSGLPSDRFSAERTGGSVSTLTIQRTQQEDSAVYLCASSLGTRSYEQYFGPGTRLTVT.

This sequence joins TRBV25-1 and TRBJ1-1, with D maybe TRBD1 (5 bases). CDR1 is MGHDK and CDR2 is SYGVNS in the germline V gene. The CDR3 sequence is 14 residues long. Trimming stripped 5 bases from V and 1 base from J, with 11 bases between. Here the CDR3 reads CASSNQGRNTEAFF. Written as DNA, the CDR3 is TGTGCCAGCAGTAATCAGGGTCGGAACACTGAAGCTTTCTTT.

The chain employs TRBV5-4 and TRBJ2-3; the match to TRBD2 covers 10 bases. Germline loops: CDR1 SGHNT, CDR2 YYREEE (reference sequence). CDR3 size: 16 residues. V shed 3 bases, J shed 1 base, and the junction held 5 bases outside the gene matches. The CDR3 loop reads CASSYRLAGGTDTQYF. CDR3 sequence (DNA): TGTGCCAGCAGCTACCGACTAGCGGGCGGCACAGATACGCAGTATTTT.

The chain links TRBV6-5 to TRBJ2-3, with TRBD2 identical over 7 bases. This CDR3 spans 13 amino acids. The V gene's germline CDR1 is MNHEY and CDR2 SVGAGI. V lost 5 bases to trimming and J lost 6 bases; unmatched junction nucleotides: 5. The DNA of the CDR3 is TGTGCCAGCAGTCGTCGACTAGCTGATACGCAGTATTTT. This translates into CASSRRLADTQYF.